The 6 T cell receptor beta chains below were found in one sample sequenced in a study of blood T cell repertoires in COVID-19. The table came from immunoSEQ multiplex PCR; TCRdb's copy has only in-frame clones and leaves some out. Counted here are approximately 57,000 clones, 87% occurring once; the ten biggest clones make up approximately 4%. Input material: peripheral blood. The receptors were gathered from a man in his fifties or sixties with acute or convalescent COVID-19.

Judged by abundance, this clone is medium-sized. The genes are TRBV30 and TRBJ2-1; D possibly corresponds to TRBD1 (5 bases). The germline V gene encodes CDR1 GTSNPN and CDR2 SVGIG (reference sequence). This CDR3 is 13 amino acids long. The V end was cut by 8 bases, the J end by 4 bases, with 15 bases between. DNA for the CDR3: TGTGCCAATGGATGGGGCAGTTACAATGAGCAGTTCTTC. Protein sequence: CANGWGSYNEQFF.

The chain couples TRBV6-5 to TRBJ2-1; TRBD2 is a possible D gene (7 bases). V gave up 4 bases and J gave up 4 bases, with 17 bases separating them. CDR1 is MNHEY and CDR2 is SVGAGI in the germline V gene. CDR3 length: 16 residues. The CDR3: CASSSQGRGTYNEQFF. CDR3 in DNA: TGTGCCAGCAGTTCCCAAGGGAGGGGGACGTACAATGAGCAGTTCTTC.

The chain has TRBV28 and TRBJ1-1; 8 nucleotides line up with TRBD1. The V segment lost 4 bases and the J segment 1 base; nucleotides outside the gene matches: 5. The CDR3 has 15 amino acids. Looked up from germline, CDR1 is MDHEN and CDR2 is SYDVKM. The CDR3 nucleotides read TGTGCCAGCAGTTCGTTAGGACAGGGGAACACTGAAGCTTTCTTT. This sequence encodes CASSSLGQGNTEAFF.

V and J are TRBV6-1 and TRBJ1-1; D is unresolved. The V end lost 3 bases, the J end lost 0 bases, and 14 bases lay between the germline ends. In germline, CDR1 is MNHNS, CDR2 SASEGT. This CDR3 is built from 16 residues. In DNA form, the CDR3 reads TGTGCCAGCAGTGAGCGTCAGCCAACTATGAACACTGAAGCTTTCTTT. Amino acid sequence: CASSERQPTMNTEAFF.

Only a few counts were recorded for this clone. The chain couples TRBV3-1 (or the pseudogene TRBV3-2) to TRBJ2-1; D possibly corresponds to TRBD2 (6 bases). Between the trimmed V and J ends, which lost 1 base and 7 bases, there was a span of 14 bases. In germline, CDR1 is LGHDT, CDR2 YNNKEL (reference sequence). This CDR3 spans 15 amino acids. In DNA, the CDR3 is TGTGCCAGCAGCCAAGTTTCGGGGGTGGGGAATGAGCAGTTCTTC. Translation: CASSQVSGVGNEQFF.

The CDR3 region is CATSESSGYTF. The CDR3 DNA follows: TGTGCCACCAGTGAATCCTCCGGCTACACCTTC. The chain carries TRBV24-1 and TRBJ1-2, with D unclear. The CDR3 length is 11 residues. Trimming left V 4 bases short and J 8 bases short, with 7 bases between. In germline, CDR1 is KGHDR, CDR2 SFDVKD.